A single sample is the source of the 22 T cell receptor beta chains below, sequenced in a study of blood T cell repertoires in COVID-19. Sequencing was performed with immunoSEQ multiplex PCR; in TCRdb, only in-frame clones are kept and a portion is missing. This sample carries about 200,000 clones, about nine tenths of them seen once, and the ten largest clones take 0.5% to 0.6%. The specimen sequenced was peripheral blood. These receptors were collected from a man aged 45-60 years with acute or convalescent COVID-19.

The chain couples TRBV10-3 to TRBJ1-2; TRBD1 aligns across 9 bases. The CDR3 covers 15 residues. J gave up 3 bases and V 3 bases, and 5 bases lay outside the gene matches. Germline CDR1 reads ENHRY; CDR2 reads SYGVKD. CDR3 region: CAISETQGADYGYTF. The CDR3 bases are TGTGCCATCAGTGAAACACAGGGGGCTGACTATGGCTACACCTTC.

This chain links TRBV3-1 (or the pseudogene TRBV3-2) with TRBJ2-1, with TRBD1 identical over 8 bases. Germline lookup yields CDR1 LGHDT and CDR2 YNNKEL (reference sequence). The CDR3 length is 14 residues. The V and J ends lost 2 bases and 5 bases, in that order; junction bases with no gene match: 2. The CDR3, as DNA: TGTGCCAGCAGCCAACAGGGGGCGGACAATGAGCAGTTCTTC. Its translation: CASSQQGADNEQFF.

The V gene is TRBV29-1, the J gene TRBJ2-5; TRBD2 matches 7 bases. From germline, CDR1 is SQVTM and CDR2 ANQGSEA. J gave up 4 bases and V 4 bases, and 15 bases lay outside the gene matches. This CDR3 has 16 residues. The CDR3 region has the DNA TGCAGCGTTGTAGGAAGGACTAGTTGGGGTCGAGAGACCCAGTACTTC. Translation: CSVVGRTSWGRETQYF.

The chain carries TRBV4-2 and TRBJ2-3, with 16 bases identical to TRBD2. Looked up from germline, CDR1 is LGHNA and CDR2 is YNFKEQ. The junction had 10 bases not matched to a gene; V was cut back by 2 bases and J by 2 bases. The CDR3 length is 20 residues. The CDR3 reads CASSQYGTSGGAKDTDTQYF. The CDR3 DNA reads as TGTGCCAGCAGCCAATACGGGACTAGCGGGGGGGCCAAGGACACAGATACGCAGTATTTT.

The chain uses TRBV15 and TRBJ1-5; possibly TRBD1 for D (5 bases). Trimming removed 8 bases at V and 3 bases at J, with 23 bases between. Germline V gene lookup returns CDR1 LNHNV and CDR2 YYDKDF (reference sequence). The CDR3 is 17 amino acids. For the CDR3, the DNA is TGTGCCACCTCCGGTATAAACAGGCGCCCTTTCAATCAGCCCCAGCATTTT. It specifies CATSGINRRPFNQPQHF.

This chain connects TRBV27 to TRBJ1-2; no definite D call. This CDR3 comprises 15 residues. V lost 4 bases and J 3 bases, leaving 15 bases between the germline ends. In germline, CDR1 is MNHEY, CDR2 SMNVEV (reference sequence). The CDR3 region has the DNA TGTGCCAGCAGTTCCAAGAACGGGAAGGACTATGGCTACACCTTC. Translation gives CASSSKNGKDYGYTF.

This rearrangement joins TRBV19 to TRBJ1-1; D uncertain. This CDR3 contains 15 residues. V was clipped by 7 bases and J by 5 bases, with 20 bases between them. Per germline, CDR1 LNHDA and CDR2 SQIVND (reference sequence). CDR3 sequence reads: CASTPPSGMWTEAFF. The CDR3 nucleotides are TGTGCCAGTACTCCCCCTTCGGGAATGTGGACTGAAGCTTTCTTT.

This rearrangement joins TRBV27 to TRBJ2-7; 10 bases are a match to TRBD2. This CDR3 contains 16 residues. Germline CDR1 reads MNHEY; CDR2 reads SMNVEV (reference sequence). The trim removed 5 bases at V and 0 bases at J, leaving 7 bases unmatched. The CDR3 DNA reads as TGTGCCAGCAGTCTACTAGCGGGAAGGAGCTCCTACGAGCAGTACTTC. Encoded protein: CASSLLAGRSSYEQYF.

The V gene is TRBV9, the J gene TRBJ2-2; D might be TRBD2 (7 bases). Germline values: CDR1 SGDLS, CDR2 YYNGEE. The CDR3 contains 16 residues. Trimming removed 0 bases from V and 0 bases from J, with 9 bases in between. CDR3 amino acids: CASSVGGGTNTGELFF. The CDR3 nucleotides read TGTGCCAGCAGCGTAGGCGGGGGCACGAACACCGGGGAGCTGTTTTTT.

The chain links TRBV5-1 to TRBJ1-1; D remains ambiguous. The CDR3 loop spans 14 amino acids. V was cut by 5 bases and J by 1 base, with 12 bases left in between. Germline lookup yields CDR1 SGHRS and CDR2 YFSETQ. The CDR3 here is CASSREARNTEAFF. The CDR3 coding sequence is TGCGCCAGCAGTCGGGAGGCGAGGAACACTGAAGCTTTCTTT.

The V call is TRBV21-1, the J call TRBJ2-6; the table's TRBD1 call for D was not verified on the DNA. TRBV21-1 is a pseudogene locus. This CDR3 comprises 14 residues. The CDR3 protein is CASSKVGRVRVLTF. CDR3 sequence (DNA): TGTGCCAGCAGCAAAGTGGGCAGGGTTCGTGTCCTGACTTTC.

The CDR3 is CASSFGQSGELFF. CDR3 in DNA: TGTGCCAGCAGCTTTGGACAGTCCGGGGAGCTGTTTTTT. The chain employs TRBV7-3 and TRBJ2-2, with D perhaps matching TRBD1 (6 bases). This CDR3 comprises 13 residues. In germline, CDR1 is SGHTA, CDR2 FQGTGA. Trimming removed 3 bases at V and 6 bases at J, with 8 bases between.

This clone was seen just once. The genes are TRBV19 and TRBJ1-1; possibly TRBD1 for D (5 bases). Trimming removed 6 bases at V and 5 bases at J, with 16 bases between. The CDR3 extends over 14 amino acids. In germline, CDR1 is LNHDA, CDR2 SQIVND (reference sequence). CDR3: CASSLGQGWTEAFF. As DNA, the CDR3 is TGTGCCAGTAGCCTCGGGCAGGGTTGGACTGAAGCTTTCTTT.

V gene TRBV5-4 combines with J gene TRBJ2-4; D is possibly TRBD2 (5 bases). The germline V gene encodes CDR1 SGHNT and CDR2 YYREEE (reference sequence). V was cut by 5 bases and J by 7 bases, with 10 bases left in between. The CDR3 consists of 12 residues. CDR3 sequence reads: CASSSTGNIQYF. The CDR3 DNA is TGTGCCAGCAGTTCCACGGGGAACATTCAGTACTTC.

The rearrangement joins TRBV28 to TRBJ2-3; 9 bases fit TRBD1. J lost 4 bases, V lost 8 bases, and 19 bases had no gene match. The length of the CDR3 is 18 residues. Germline CDR1 reads MDHEN; CDR2 reads SYDVKM. The DNA for the CDR3 is TGTGCCAGCGTCCCGAAAACAGGGGGCGCCGGGCTCGCAGATACGCAGTATTTT. This translates into CASVPKTGGAGLADTQYF. The complete variable domain, with remaining parts taken from reference TRBV28 and TRBJ2-3, reads DVKVTQSSRYLVKRTGEKVFLECVQDMDHENMFWYRQDPGLGLRLIYFSYDVKMKEKGDIPEGYSVSREKKERFSLILESASTNQTSMYLCASVPKTGGAGLADTQYFGPGTRLTVL.

The rearrangement joins TRBV10-1 to TRBJ2-1; the match to TRBD1 covers 8 bases. The J segment lost 7 bases and the V segment lost 10 bases, leaving 12 bases of the junction unmatched. Germline V gene sequence: CDR1 WNHNN, CDR2 SYGVQD (reference sequence). This CDR3 has 14 amino acids. CDR3 nucleotides: TGCGCCACCGATCCAGGGGGCGTCGGAAATGAGCAGTTCTTC. Residues: CATDPGGVGNEQFF.

The V call is TRBV27, the J call TRBJ2-2, with TRBD1 as a possible D gene (5 bases). The CDR3 runs 17 residues. The germline V gene has CDR1 MNHEY and CDR2 SMNVEV (reference sequence). With 3 bases removed from V and 2 bases from J, the gap between germline ends came to 16 bases. The CDR3 bases are TGTGCCAGCAGTTTTCTATGGGGAAGGGGAAACACCGGGGAGCTGTTTTTT. This translates into CASSFLWGRGNTGELFF.

This clone came up a few times. This sequence joins TRBV25-1 and TRBJ1-2, with D unclear. This CDR3 contains 13 residues. V gave up 1 base and J gave up 7 bases, with 10 bases separating them. CDR1 and CDR2 (germline): MGHDK, SYGVNS. The CDR3 sequence is CASSELRNPGYTF. The CDR3, as DNA: TGTGCCAGCAGTGAATTGCGGAACCCTGGCTACACCTTC.

The chain combines TRBV4-3 with TRBJ1-2; weak D call: TRBD1 (6 bases). The CDR3 runs 14 residues. V shed 0 bases and J shed 6 bases, with 11 bases lying between them. The germline gives CDR1 LGHNA, CDR2 YSLEER. In DNA, the CDR3 is TGCGCCAGCAGCCAAGATTTACAGGGTGATGGCTACACCTTC. It encodes CASSQDLQGDGYTF.

The V and J genes are TRBV28 and TRBJ2-2; the D gene is possibly TRBD2 (6 bases). Looked up from germline, CDR1 is MDHEN and CDR2 is SYDVKM. V dropped 5 bases and J dropped 0 bases, with 22 bases sitting between them. The CDR3 is made up of 19 amino acids. The CDR3 DNA reads TGTGCCAGCAGTCCAGGGACTGGGCTTTGGGGAACGAACACCGGGGAGCTGTTTTTT. Its protein product is CASSPGTGLWGTNTGELFF.

This chain connects TRBV25-1 to TRBJ2-7, with TRBD1 as a possible D gene (5 bases). The germline V and J ends were trimmed by 4 bases and 5 bases, with 9 bases remaining between them. CDR3 length: 12 residues. Germline CDR1 and CDR2: MGHDK and SYGVNS. CDR3 coding DNA: TGTGCCAGCAGTGTTTCAGGGCACGAGCAGTACTTC. Translating gives CASSVSGHEQYF.

This clone was seen a few times. V and J are TRBV4-1 and TRBJ2-7; 9 bases are a match to TRBD1. The CDR3 spans 14 residues. Germline assignment: CDR1 MGHRA and CDR2 YSYEKL. Losses at the gene ends were 1 base for V and 7 bases for J; bases not matched to a gene: 5. In DNA, the CDR3 is TGCGCCAGCAGCCAAGTACAGGGGGCGCCTGAGCAGTACGTC. Amino acids: CASSQVQGAPEQYV.